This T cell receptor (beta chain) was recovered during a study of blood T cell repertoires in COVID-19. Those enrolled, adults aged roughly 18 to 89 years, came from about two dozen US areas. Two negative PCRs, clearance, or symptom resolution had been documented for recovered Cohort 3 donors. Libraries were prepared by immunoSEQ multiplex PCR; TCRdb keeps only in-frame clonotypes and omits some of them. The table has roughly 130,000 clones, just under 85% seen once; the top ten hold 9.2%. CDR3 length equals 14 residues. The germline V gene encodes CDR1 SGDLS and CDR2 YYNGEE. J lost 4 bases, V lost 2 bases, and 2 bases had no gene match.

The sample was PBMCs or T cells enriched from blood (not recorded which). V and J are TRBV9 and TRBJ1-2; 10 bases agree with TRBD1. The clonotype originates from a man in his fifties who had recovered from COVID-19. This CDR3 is CASSVGTGAYGYTF. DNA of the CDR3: TGTGCCAGCAGCGTCGGGACAGGGGCCTATGGCTACACCTTC.